This T cell receptor beta chain was obtained from a study of blood T cell repertoires in COVID-19. The repertoire was sequenced with immunoSEQ multiplex PCR; TCRdb's copy has only in-frame clones and lacks some. The data show about 360,000 clones, approximately 89% seen once. Trimming pared 4 bases from V and 2 bases from J, leaving 14 bases between. Germline lookup yields CDR1 MNHEY and CDR2 SMNVEV (reference sequence). This CDR3 is built from 15 residues. This TCR was recovered from a young man who had recovered from COVID-19. The sample taken for sequencing was PBMCs or T cells enriched from blood (not recorded which). The chain is built from TRBV27 and TRBJ1-2; no firm D call. This CDR3 reads CASSYAAPSNYGYTF. CDR3 nucleotides: TGTGCCAGCAGTTATGCGGCACCTTCCAACTATGGCTACACCTTC.